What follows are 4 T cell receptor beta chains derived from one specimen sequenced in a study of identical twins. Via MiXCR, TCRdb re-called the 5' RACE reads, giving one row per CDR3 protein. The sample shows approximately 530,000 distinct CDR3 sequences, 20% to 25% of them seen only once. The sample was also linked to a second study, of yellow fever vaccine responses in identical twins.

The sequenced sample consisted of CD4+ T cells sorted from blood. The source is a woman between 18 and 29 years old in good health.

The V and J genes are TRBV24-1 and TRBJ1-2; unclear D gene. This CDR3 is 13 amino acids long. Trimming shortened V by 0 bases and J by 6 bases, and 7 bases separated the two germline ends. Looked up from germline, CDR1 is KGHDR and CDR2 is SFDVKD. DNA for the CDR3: TGTGCCACCAGTGATTTGGGGAGTAATGGCTACACCTTC. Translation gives CATSDLGSNGYTF.

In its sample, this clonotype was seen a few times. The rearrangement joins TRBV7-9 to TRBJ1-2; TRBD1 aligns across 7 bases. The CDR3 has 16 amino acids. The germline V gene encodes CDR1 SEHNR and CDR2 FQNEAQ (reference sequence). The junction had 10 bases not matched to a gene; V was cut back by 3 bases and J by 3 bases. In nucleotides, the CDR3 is TGTGCCAGCAGCTTGGGAGAGACAGGGTTCCACTATGGCTACACCTTC. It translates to CASSLGETGFHYGYTF.

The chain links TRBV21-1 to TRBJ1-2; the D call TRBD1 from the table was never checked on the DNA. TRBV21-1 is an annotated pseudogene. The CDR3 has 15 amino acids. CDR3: CASSKEGAGENGYTF. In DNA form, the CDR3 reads TGTGCCAGCAGCAAAGAGGGCGCGGGGGAAAATGGCTACACCTTC.

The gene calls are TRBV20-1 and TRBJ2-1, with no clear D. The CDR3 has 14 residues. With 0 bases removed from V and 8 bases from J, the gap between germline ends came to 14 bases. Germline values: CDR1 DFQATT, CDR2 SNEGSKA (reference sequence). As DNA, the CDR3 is TGCAGTGCTAGAGATCACCGAATCGGGCATGAGCAGTTCTTC. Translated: CSARDHRIGHEQFF.